What follows is one TCR beta chain and its context. The antigen remains undetermined. Use of 60 Vbeta and 13 Jbeta primers characterized the PCR. Repertoires were generated with immunoSEQ multiplex PCR, while TCRdb's copy carries only in-frame clones and drops some. The repertoire consists of 210,000 or so clones, with around 80% occurring once and the leading ten covering about 0.47%. These data originate in a study of cytomegalovirus exposure and HLA in healthy donors. Study results and caveats: Among TCR beta chains of equal frequency, HLA-associated ones were more clonally expanded in a later analysis. A missense DCLRE1C variant was associated with V- and J-gene trimming of TCR beta chains in a later analysis, and an independent cohort replicated the association. Among CMV-associated TCR beta chains, most appeared HLA-restricted in a later analysis.

This CDR3 is 15 amino acids long. Specimen: PBMCs. The clonotype comes from a boy under 18 in good health and CMV-seronegative. V and J are TRBV21-1 and TRBJ1-5; the table's TRBD1 call for D was not verified on the DNA. TRBV21-1 is listed as a pseudogene. CDR3 coding DNA: TGTGCCAGCAGCAACTTCGGACAGGGGTGTCAGCCCCAGCATTTT. Translated: CASSNFGQGCQPQHF.